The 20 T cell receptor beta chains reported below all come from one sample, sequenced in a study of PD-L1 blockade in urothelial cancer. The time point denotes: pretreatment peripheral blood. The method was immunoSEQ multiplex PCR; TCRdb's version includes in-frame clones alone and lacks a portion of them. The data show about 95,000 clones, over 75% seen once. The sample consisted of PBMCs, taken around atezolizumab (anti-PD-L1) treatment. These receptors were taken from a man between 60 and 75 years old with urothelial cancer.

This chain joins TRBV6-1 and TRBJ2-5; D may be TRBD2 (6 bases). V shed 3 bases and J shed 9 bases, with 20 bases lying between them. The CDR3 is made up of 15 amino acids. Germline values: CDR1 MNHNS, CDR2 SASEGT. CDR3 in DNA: TGTGCCAGCAGTGAGCCGGGGGACGGGGCGTCGGCCCAGTACTTC. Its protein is CASSEPGDGASAQYF.

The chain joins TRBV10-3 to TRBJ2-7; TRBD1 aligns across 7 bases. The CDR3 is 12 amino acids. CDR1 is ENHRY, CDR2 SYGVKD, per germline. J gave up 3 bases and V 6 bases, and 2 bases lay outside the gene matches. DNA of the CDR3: TGTGCCATCAGACGACAGGGCTACGAGCAGTACTTC. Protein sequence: CAIRRQGYEQYF.

The CDR3: CAISVNSPIYNEQFF. The CDR3 DNA sequence: TGTGCCATCAGTGTCAACAGCCCAATCTACAATGAGCAGTTCTTC. The chain has TRBV10-3 and TRBJ2-1; D unresolved. The CDR3 contains 15 residues. Germline CDR1 reads ENHRY; CDR2 reads SYGVKD. V dropped 4 bases and J dropped 3 bases, with 13 bases sitting between them.

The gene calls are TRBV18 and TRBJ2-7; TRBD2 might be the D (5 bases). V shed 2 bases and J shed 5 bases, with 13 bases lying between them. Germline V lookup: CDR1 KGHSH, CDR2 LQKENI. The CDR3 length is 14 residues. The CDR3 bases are TGTGCCAGCTCACCAAGGGAGTCGGTCCACGAGCAGTACTTC. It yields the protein CASSPRESVHEQYF.

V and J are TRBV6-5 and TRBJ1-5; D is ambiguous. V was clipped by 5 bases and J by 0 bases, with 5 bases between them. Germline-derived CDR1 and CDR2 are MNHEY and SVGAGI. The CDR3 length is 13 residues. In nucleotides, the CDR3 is TGTGCCAGCAGTAGAGATAGCAATCAGCCCCAGCATTTT. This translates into CASSRDSNQPQHF.

In DNA, the CDR3 is TGTGCCAGCAGCTTAGCCCCACTAGCGGGGGGGCTTGAGACCCAGTACTTC. Protein: CASSLAPLAGGLETQYF. The chain joins TRBV11-2 to TRBJ2-5; 13 bases fit TRBD2. The V gene's germline CDR1 is SGHAT and CDR2 FQNNGV. Trimming took 1 base from V and 5 from J; bases not matched to a gene: 7. This CDR3 is 17 amino acids long.

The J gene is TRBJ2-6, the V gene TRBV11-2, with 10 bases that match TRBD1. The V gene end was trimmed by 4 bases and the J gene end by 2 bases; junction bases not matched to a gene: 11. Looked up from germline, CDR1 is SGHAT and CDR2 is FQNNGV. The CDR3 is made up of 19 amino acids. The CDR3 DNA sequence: TGTGCCAGCAGCTCCCCTCCGGGACAGGGGAGGGCTGGGGCCAACGTCCTGACTTTC. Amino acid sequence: CASSSPPGQGRAGANVLTF.

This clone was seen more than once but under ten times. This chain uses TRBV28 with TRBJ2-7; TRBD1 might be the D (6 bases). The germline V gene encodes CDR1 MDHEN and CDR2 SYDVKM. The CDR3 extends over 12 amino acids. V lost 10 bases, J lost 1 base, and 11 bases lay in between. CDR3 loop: CATTQGSYEQYF. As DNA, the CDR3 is TGTGCCACTACACAGGGATCCTACGAGCAGTACTTC. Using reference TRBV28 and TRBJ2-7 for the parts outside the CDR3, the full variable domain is DVKVTQSSRYLVKRTGEKVFLECVQDMDHENMFWYRQDPGLGLRLIYFSYDVKMKEKGDIPEGYSVSREKKERFSLILESASTNQTSMYLCATTQGSYEQYFGPGTRLTVT.

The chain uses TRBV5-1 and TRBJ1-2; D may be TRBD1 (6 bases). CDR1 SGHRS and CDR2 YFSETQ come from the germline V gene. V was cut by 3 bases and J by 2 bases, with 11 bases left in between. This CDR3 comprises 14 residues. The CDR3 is CASSSLGQNYGYTF. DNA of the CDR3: TGCGCCAGCAGCTCCCTGGGACAAAACTATGGCTACACCTTC.

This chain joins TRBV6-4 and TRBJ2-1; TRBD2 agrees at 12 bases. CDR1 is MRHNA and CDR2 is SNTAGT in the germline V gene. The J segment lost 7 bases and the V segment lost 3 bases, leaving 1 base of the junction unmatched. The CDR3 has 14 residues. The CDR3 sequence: CASSETSGRNEQFF. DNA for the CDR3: TGTGCCAGCAGTGAAACTAGCGGGAGGAATGAGCAGTTCTTC.

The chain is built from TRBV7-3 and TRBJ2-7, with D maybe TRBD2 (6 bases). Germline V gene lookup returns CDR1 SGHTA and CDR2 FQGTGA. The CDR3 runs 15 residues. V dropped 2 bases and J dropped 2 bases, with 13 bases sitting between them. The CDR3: CASSLSGGDAYEQYF. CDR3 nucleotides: TGTGCCAGCAGCTTATCCGGGGGAGACGCCTACGAGCAGTACTTC. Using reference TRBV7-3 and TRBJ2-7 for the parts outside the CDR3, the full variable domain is GAGVSQTPSNKVTEKGKYVELRCDPISGHTALYWYRQSLGQGPEFLIYFQGTGAADDSGLPNDRFFAVRPEGSVSTLKIQRTERGDSAVYLCASSLSGGDAYEQYFGPGTRLTVT.

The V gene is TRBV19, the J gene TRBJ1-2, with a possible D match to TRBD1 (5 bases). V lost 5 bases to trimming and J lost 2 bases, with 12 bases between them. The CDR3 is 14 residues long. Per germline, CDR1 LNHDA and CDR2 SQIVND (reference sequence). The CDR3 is CASSQGRRNYGYTF. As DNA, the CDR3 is TGTGCCAGTAGTCAGGGCAGGCGCAACTATGGCTACACCTTC.

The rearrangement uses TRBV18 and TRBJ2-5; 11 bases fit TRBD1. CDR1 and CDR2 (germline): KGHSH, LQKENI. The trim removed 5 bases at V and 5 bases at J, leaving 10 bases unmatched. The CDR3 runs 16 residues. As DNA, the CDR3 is TGTGCCAGCTCAACAACCGGGACAGGGGGTTTGGAGACCCAGTACTTC. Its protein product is CASSTTGTGGLETQYF.

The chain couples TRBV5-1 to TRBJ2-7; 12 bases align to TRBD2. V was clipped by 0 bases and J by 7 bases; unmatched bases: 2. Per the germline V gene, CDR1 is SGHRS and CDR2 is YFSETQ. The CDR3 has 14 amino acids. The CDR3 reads CASSLEGLAGEQYF. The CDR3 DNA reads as TGCGCCAGCAGCTTGGAAGGACTAGCGGGGGAGCAGTACTTC.

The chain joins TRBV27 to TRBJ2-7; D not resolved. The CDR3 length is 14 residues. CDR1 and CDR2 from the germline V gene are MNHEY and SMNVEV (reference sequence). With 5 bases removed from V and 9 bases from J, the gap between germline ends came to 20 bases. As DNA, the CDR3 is TGTGCCAGCAGTACCGCCGACTCTCGGTCGTGGCAGTACTTC. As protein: CASSTADSRSWQYF.

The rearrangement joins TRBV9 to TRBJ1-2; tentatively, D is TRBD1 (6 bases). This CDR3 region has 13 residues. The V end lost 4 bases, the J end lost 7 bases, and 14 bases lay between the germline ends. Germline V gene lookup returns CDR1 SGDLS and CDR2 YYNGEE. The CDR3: CASSHRVEVGYTF. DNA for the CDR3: TGTGCCAGCAGCCACAGGGTCGAAGTTGGCTACACCTTC.

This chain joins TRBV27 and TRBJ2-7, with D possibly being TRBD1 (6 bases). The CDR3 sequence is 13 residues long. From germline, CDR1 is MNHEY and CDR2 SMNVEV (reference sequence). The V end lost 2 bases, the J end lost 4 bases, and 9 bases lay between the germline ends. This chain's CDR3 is CASSLGTPYEQYF. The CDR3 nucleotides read TGTGCCAGCAGTTTAGGGACACCGTACGAGCAGTACTTC.

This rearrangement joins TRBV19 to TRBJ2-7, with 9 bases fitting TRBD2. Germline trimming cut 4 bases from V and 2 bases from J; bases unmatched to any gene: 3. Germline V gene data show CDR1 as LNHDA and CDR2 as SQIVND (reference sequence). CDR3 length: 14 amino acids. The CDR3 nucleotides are TGTGCCAGTAGTACCGGACTAGCGACCTACGAGCAGTACTTC. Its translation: CASSTGLATYEQYF.

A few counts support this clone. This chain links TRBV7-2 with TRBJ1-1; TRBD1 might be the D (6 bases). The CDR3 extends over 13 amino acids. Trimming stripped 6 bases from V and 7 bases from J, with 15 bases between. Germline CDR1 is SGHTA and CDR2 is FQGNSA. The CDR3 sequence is CASSYRVSYEAFF. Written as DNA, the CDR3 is TGTGCCAGCAGTTACAGGGTCAGCTATGAAGCTTTCTTT.

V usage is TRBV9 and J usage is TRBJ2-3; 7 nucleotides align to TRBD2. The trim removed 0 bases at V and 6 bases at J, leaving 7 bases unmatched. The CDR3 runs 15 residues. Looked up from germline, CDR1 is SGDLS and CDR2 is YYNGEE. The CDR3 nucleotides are TGTGCCAGCAGCGTAGAAGCGGGATCTCTGGATACGCAGTATTTT. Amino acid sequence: CASSVEAGSLDTQYF.